The 10 T cell receptor beta chains below come from one sample, sequenced in a study of blood T cell repertoires in COVID-19. Produced via immunoSEQ multiplex PCR; TCRdb's table is partial and in-frame only. This sample has about 250,000 clones, with 87% found just once. The sample was PBMCs or T cells enriched from blood (not recorded which). The receptor source for this set is a woman in her twenties or thirties with acute COVID-19.

Of note for this clone: Other DNA sequences from this sample encode an identical CDR3 as well. This chain joins TRBV4-3 and TRBJ2-7; D not resolved. V was clipped by 0 bases and J by 1 base, with 7 bases between them. The CDR3 contains 14 residues. CDR1 and CDR2 from the germline V gene are LGHNA and YSLEER. The CDR3 bases are TGCGCCAGCAGCCAAGACCGGAGTTCCTACGAGCAGTACTTC. This sequence encodes CASSQDRSSYEQYF.

The chain combines TRBV19 with TRBJ1-1, with D possibly matching TRBD1 (5 bases). Between the trimmed V and J ends, which lost 8 bases and 2 bases, there was a span of 9 bases. Germline-derived CDR1 and CDR2 are LNHDA and SQIVND (reference sequence). This CDR3 has 12 amino acids. CDR3 protein: CASWRGNTEAFF. The CDR3, as DNA: TGTGCCAGTTGGAGGGGTAACACTGAAGCTTTCTTT.

The V call is TRBV7-9, the J call TRBJ2-1; 7 bases are shared with TRBD1. The trim removed 3 bases at V and 1 base at J, leaving 12 bases unmatched. The CDR3 sequence is 18 residues long. Germline V CDR1 and CDR2: SEHNR, FQNEAQ (reference sequence). DNA of the CDR3: TGTGCCAGCAGCTTCCGACAGGGACCCTTTACTTCCTACAATGAGCAGTTCTTC. This gives the protein CASSFRQGPFTSYNEQFF.

This clone came up a few times. The J gene is TRBJ2-7, the V gene TRBV12-3 or TRBV12-4; 9 nucleotides match TRBD1. The CDR3 is 13 residues long. Trimming removed 5 bases from V and 6 bases from J; junction bases left unmatched: 5. The CDR3 nucleotides are TGTGCCAGCAGTGGGACAGGGCCTGGCGAGCAGTACTTC. It is translated as CASSGTGPGEQYF.

This clone turned up a few times. The genes are TRBV11-3 and TRBJ1-4; 9 bases agree with TRBD1. The ends lost 5 bases at V and 0 bases at J; junction bases unmatched: 13. Germline-derived CDR1 and CDR2 are SGHNT and YENEEA. CDR3 length: 19 amino acids. The CDR3 region has the DNA TGTGCCAGCAGCCTACCCCGCTGGGACAGGGATTCAACTAATGAAAAACTGTTTTTT. Residues: CASSLPRWDRDSTNEKLFF.

This chain connects TRBV6-5 to TRBJ2-7, with D unresolved. CDR3 length: 13 residues. From germline, CDR1 is MNHEY and CDR2 SVGAGI. V dropped 0 bases and J dropped 3 bases, with 6 bases sitting between them. The chain's CDR3 is CASSYSPSYEQYF. The CDR3 DNA reads TGTGCCAGCAGTTACTCCCCCAGCTACGAGCAGTACTTC.

The genes are TRBV27 and TRBJ1-4, with no clear D. The V end was cut by 3 bases, the J end by 8 bases, with 19 bases between. Per germline, CDR1 MNHEY and CDR2 SMNVEV (reference sequence). This CDR3 is built from 16 residues. For the CDR3, the DNA is TGTGCCAGCAGTTTTTTTTCTCCTGGGCGCAGCGAAAAACTGTTTTTT. It codes for CASSFFSPGRSEKLFF.

The CDR3 protein is CAWSPWEPGGEKLFF. The CDR3 nucleotides are TGTGCCTGGAGTCCTTGGGAGCCGGGGGGTGAAAAACTGTTTTTT. V usage is TRBV30 and J usage is TRBJ1-4; maybe TRBD1 (5 bases). The length of the CDR3 is 15 residues. V was clipped by 2 bases and J by 7 bases, with 17 bases between them. CDR1 is GTSNPN and CDR2 is SVGIG in the germline V gene (reference sequence).

The CDR3 loop is CASSVQGADGYTF. In DNA, the CDR3 is TGTGCCAGCAGCGTCCAGGGGGCTGATGGCTACACCTTC. The J gene is TRBJ1-2, the V gene TRBV7-8; TRBD1 aligns across 8 bases. V trimming: 5 bases; J trimming: 6 bases; junction bases outside the gene matches: 5. Germline lookup yields CDR1 SGHVS and CDR2 FQNEAQ. This CDR3 spans 13 amino acids.

The chain has TRBV11-2 and TRBJ2-6; weak D call: TRBD2 (6 bases). The germline CDR1 and CDR2 sequences are SGHAT and FQNNGV. V lost 0 bases and J lost 0, with 12 bases in between. There are 18 residues in the CDR3. CDR3 loop: CASSLDRGLYSGANVLTF. The CDR3 DNA follows: TGTGCCAGCAGCTTAGATCGGGGACTGTACTCTGGGGCCAACGTCCTGACTTTC. Full variable domain (missing parts from reference TRBV11-2 and TRBJ2-6): EAGVAQSPRYKIIEKRQSVAFWCNPISGHATLYWYQQILGQGPKLLIQFQNNGVVDDSQLPKDRFSAERLKGVDSTLKIQPAKLEDSAVYLCASSLDRGLYSGANVLTFGAGSRLTVL.